This T cell receptor beta chain came from a study of T-cell memory formation after mild COVID-19. Study-wide findings and caveats: Shrinking CD4+ clones were chiefly CM and EM; CD8+ ones were chiefly EMRA. Clones from the second wave (peaking day 37) had unconfirmed SARS-CoV-2 specificity. Pre-infection memory showed some responding clones, and this suggested that cross-reactive memory joined.

Germline CDR1 is MNHEY and CDR2 is SVGEGT. The J segment lost 2 bases and the V segment lost 6 bases, leaving 7 bases of the junction unmatched. The CDR3 totals 14 residues. Libraries for TCRalpha and TCRbeta carried sample barcodes and unique molecular identifiers via 5'RACE. TCRdb re-derived calls from the 5' RACE reads in MiXCR, one entry per CDR3 protein. The table has under 300,000 distinct CDR3 sequences, roughly 15% seen once. This clonotype came up many times. Antigen unknown. The sequencing input was PBMCs or a T cell subset sorted from them (not recorded which). The clonotype comes from a man between 18 and 35 years old who had mild COVID-19 (a few samples of this study predate the infection). Cell type and time point are not known. The V gene is TRBV6-2 or TRBV6-3, the J gene TRBJ2-7, with TRBD2 identical over 7 bases. CDR3 in amino acids: CASRLAGSAYEQYF. DNA for the CDR3: TGTGCCAGCAGGTTAGCGGGTTCGGCCTACGAGCAGTACTTC.